The 27 T cell receptor beta chains below come from one sample, sequenced in a study of blood T cell repertoires in COVID-19. Profiling relied on immunoSEQ multiplex PCR, and the TCRdb table lists in-frame clones only, not all of them. The sample yields approximately 130,000 clones, approximately 86% seen once. The material sequenced was peripheral blood. The receptors here all came from a woman between 50 and 59 years old who had recovered from COVID-19.

V usage is TRBV2 and J usage is TRBJ1-1, with D possibly matching TRBD1 (6 bases). Germline V gene lookup returns CDR1 SNHLY and CDR2 FYNNEI. The V end lost 5 bases, the J end lost 1 base, and 8 bases lay between the germline ends. The CDR3 extends over 13 amino acids. Here the CDR3 DNA reads TGTGCCAGCAGTAACAGGGAGAACACTGAAGCTTTCTTT. It codes for CASSNRENTEAFF. Full variable domain (remainder filled in from reference TRBV2 and TRBJ1-1): EPEVTQTPSHQVTQMGQEVILRCVPISNHLYFYWYRQILGQKVEFLVSFYNNEISEKSEIFDDQFSVERPDGSNFTLKIRSTKLEDSAMYFCASSNRENTEAFFGQGTRLTVV.

J is TRBJ1-2 and V is TRBV10-2; the match to TRBD1 covers 8 bases. Germline V gene sequence: CDR1 WSHSY, CDR2 SAAADI. The V segment lost 6 bases and the J segment 4 bases; nucleotides outside the gene matches: 7. The CDR3 has 14 residues. CDR3 sequence (DNA): TGCGCCAGCAGGGCAGGGGGCGCGATCTATGGCTACACCTTC. Its translation: CASRAGGAIYGYTF.

The chain uses TRBV30 and TRBJ1-1, with D possibly matching TRBD1 (6 bases). The CDR3 sequence is 14 residues long. Germline V gene sequence: CDR1 GTSNPN, CDR2 SVGIG (reference sequence). Trimming pared 3 bases from V and 1 base from J, leaving 12 bases between. This CDR3 reads CAWRSLTGNTEAFF. The DNA for the CDR3 is TGTGCCTGGAGGTCGTTGACAGGGAACACTGAAGCTTTCTTT.

The chain couples TRBV3-1 (or the pseudogene TRBV3-2) to TRBJ2-1; D not resolved. This CDR3 has 11 residues. Germline loops: CDR1 LGHDT, CDR2 YNNKEL (reference sequence). The ends were cut back, 1 base at V and 12 bases at J, with 7 bases in the middle. Here the CDR3 reads CASSQGFGQFF. The CDR3 DNA sequence: TGTGCCAGCAGCCAAGGATTCGGGCAGTTCTTC.

The chain couples TRBV7-2 to TRBJ1-1, with 7 bases aligning to TRBD1. The length of the CDR3 is 14 residues. Trimming removed 6 bases from V and 5 bases from J; junction bases left unmatched: 9. Per the germline V gene, CDR1 is SGHTA and CDR2 is FQGNSA. The CDR3 is CASRDTGVGTEAFF. CDR3 DNA sequence: TGTGCCAGCAGGGACACAGGGGTGGGGACTGAAGCTTTCTTT.

CDR3 protein: CASSFTSTGFNSPLHF. The CDR3 DNA is TGCGCCAGCAGCTTCACCTCGACAGGTTTCAATTCACCCCTCCACTTT. The chain combines TRBV5-1 with TRBJ1-6; a possible D gene is TRBD1 (6 bases). Germline V gene lookup returns CDR1 SGHRS and CDR2 YFSETQ. V was cut by 2 bases and J by 7 bases, with 16 bases left in between. This CDR3 comprises 16 residues.

CDR3 amino acids: CASSPLGPLNTEAFF. In nucleotides, the CDR3 is TGCGCCAGCAGCCCTCTTGGGCCGCTGAACACTGAAGCTTTCTTT. This sequence joins TRBV4-1 and TRBJ1-1; D uncertain. V was pared by 4 bases and J by 0 bases, with 12 bases between. The CDR3 length is 15 residues. The V gene's germline CDR1 is MGHRA and CDR2 YSYEKL.

The chain recombines TRBV7-2 with TRBJ2-3; TRBD1 matches 9 bases. Trimming removed 5 bases from V and 4 bases from J; junction bases left unmatched: 13. The CDR3 extends over 17 amino acids. Germline V gene lookup returns CDR1 SGHTA and CDR2 FQGNSA. CDR3: CASSRTTGGLFADTQYF. The CDR3 nucleotides read TGTGCCAGCAGCCGCACGACAGGGGGTTTATTCGCAGATACGCAGTATTTT.

The rearrangement links TRBV15 to TRBJ1-4; no clear D gene. V was cut by 4 bases and J by 4 bases, with 7 bases left in between. Germline CDR1 is LNHNV and CDR2 is YYDKDF (reference sequence). The CDR3 is 13 amino acids. The CDR3 loop reads CATSNILNEKLFF. For the CDR3, the DNA is TGTGCCACCAGCAATATTCTTAATGAAAAACTGTTTTTT.

This chain uses TRBV5-5 with TRBJ2-1; D is unresolved. The germline CDR1 and CDR2 sequences are SGHKS and YYEKEE (reference sequence). The CDR3 spans 16 residues. Deletions cut 5 bases from V and 7 bases from J, with 22 bases between. The CDR3 here is CASRLLVAGSRNEQFF. The CDR3 nucleotides read TGTGCCAGCAGGCTCCTAGTGGCTGGATCCCGGAATGAGCAGTTCTTC.

The table lists this clone with a count of one. The chain is built from TRBV20-1 and TRBJ1-2; possible D gene TRBD1, 5 bases. Germline assignment: CDR1 DFQATT and CDR2 SNEGSKA (reference sequence). The V and J ends lost 5 bases and 8 bases respectively, with 12 bases between them. The CDR3 extends over 11 amino acids. CDR3 nucleotides: TGCAGTGCTCCAGGGCCCCTCGGCTACACCTTC. It encodes CSAPGPLGYTF.

CDR3 nucleotide sequence: TGCAGCGCCCTCGGGGGGGATAGCGATGGCTACACCTTC. Its protein is CSALGGDSDGYTF. This rearrangement joins TRBV29-1 to TRBJ1-2, with a possible D match to TRBD1 (5 bases). Deletions cut 7 bases from V and 6 bases from J, with 18 bases between. The CDR3 contains 13 residues. CDR1 and CDR2 (germline): SQVTM, ANQGSEA.

For this clone: A much larger clone lies one base from this, so it may be a read error. V gene TRBV7-2 combines with J gene TRBJ1-5; no reliable D call. The CDR3 runs to 13 residues. Trimming took 1 base from V and 3 from J, leaving 4 bases between them. CDR1 is SGHTA, CDR2 FQGNSA, per germline. The CDR3 reads CASSLGPNQPQHF. In DNA, the CDR3 is TGTGCCAGCAGCTTAGGGCCCAATCAGCCCCAGCATTTT.

The chain joins TRBV27 to TRBJ1-5, with TRBD1 matching over 8 bases. The CDR3 length is 17 residues. Germline V gene lookup returns CDR1 MNHEY and CDR2 SMNVEV (reference sequence). Trimming took 5 bases from V and 5 from J; bases not matched to a gene: 14. This CDR3 reads CASSPRPRDRTDQPQHF. DNA for the CDR3: TGTGCCAGCAGTCCACGTCCCCGGGACAGGACAGATCAGCCCCAGCATTTT.

V is TRBV29-1 and J is TRBJ2-7, with D possibly matching TRBD1 (6 bases). Trimming cost V 6 bases and J 3 bases, with 18 bases left between them. CDR1 and CDR2 from the germline V gene are SQVTM and ANQGSEA. This CDR3 is built from 14 residues. CDR3 region: CSVLDRQTGYEQYF. CDR3 in DNA: TGCAGCGTCCTAGACAGGCAGACGGGCTACGAGCAGTACTTC.

The chain couples TRBV30 to TRBJ1-2, with D uncertain. Per the germline V gene, CDR1 is GTSNPN and CDR2 is SVGIG (reference sequence). The CDR3 loop spans 13 amino acids. Trimming removed 2 bases at V and 2 bases at J, with 9 bases between. CDR3 sequence reads: CAWSRGSNYGYTF. The DNA of the CDR3 is TGTGCCTGGAGTAGAGGGTCGAACTATGGCTACACCTTC.

CDR3 nucleotide sequence: TGCGCCAGCAGCTTGGGCAGGCAGTCCCTCTATGGCTACACCTTC. Translation gives CASSLGRQSLYGYTF. This sequence joins TRBV5-1 and TRBJ1-2; D not certain. Germline CDR1 is SGHRS and CDR2 is YFSETQ. The CDR3 contains 15 residues. V was trimmed by 0 bases and J by 4 bases, leaving 13 bases between them.

This chain links TRBV30 with TRBJ2-5; 7 positions match TRBD1. Trimming removed 4 bases from V and 3 bases from J; junction bases left unmatched: 11. Germline lookup yields CDR1 GTSNPN and CDR2 SVGIG (reference sequence). CDR3 length: 15 residues. The CDR3 region has the DNA TGTGCCTGGAAGCACATAGACAGGGACGAAGAGACCCAGTACTTC. Translated, it gives CAWKHIDRDEETQYF.

This sequence joins TRBV7-2 and TRBJ2-1, with TRBD1 matching over 8 bases. With 4 bases clipped from V and 8 bases from J, the junction kept 13 bases outside the gene matches. Germline CDR1 SGHTA, CDR2 FQGNSA. The CDR3 is made up of 16 amino acids. The CDR3 nucleotides are TGTGCCAGCAGCTCTGAATACCGGACAGGGAGGCATGAGCAGTTCTTC. Its translation is CASSSEYRTGRHEQFF.

This clone was seen a handful of times. The chain uses TRBV7-9 and TRBJ2-7; tentative D call: TRBD1 (6 bases). Germline CDR1 reads SEHNR; CDR2 reads FQNEAQ (reference sequence). CDR3 length: 15 residues. With 5 bases removed from V and 3 bases from J, the gap between germline ends came to 17 bases. CDR3 in amino acids: CASSPIQGRGYEQYF. CDR3 DNA: TGTGCCAGCAGCCCGATACAGGGTAGGGGCTACGAGCAGTACTTC.

The genes are TRBV18 and TRBJ2-7, with 8 bases aligning to TRBD1. V lost 4 bases, J lost 0 bases, and 8 bases stayed unmatched. Looked up from germline, CDR1 is KGHSH and CDR2 is LQKENI. The CDR3 spans 16 residues. CDR3 residues: CASSRPQGGTSYEQYF. In nucleotides, the CDR3 is TGTGCCAGCTCACGCCCACAGGGGGGAACCTCCTACGAGCAGTACTTC.

The V and J genes are TRBV7-8 and TRBJ1-2; D is possibly TRBD1 (5 bases). The length of the CDR3 is 16 residues. Trimming left V 4 bases short and J 1 base short, with 16 bases between. Germline V gene sequence: CDR1 SGHVS, CDR2 FQNEAQ. The CDR3 DNA follows: TGTGCCAGCAGCTCGGTGGCCGGGGGTCTTAACTATGGCTACACCTTC. This sequence encodes CASSSVAGGLNYGYTF.

The chain combines TRBV18 with TRBJ2-7; TRBD1 agrees at 12 bases. From germline, CDR1 is KGHSH and CDR2 LQKENI. Losses at the gene ends were 3 bases for V and 6 bases for J; bases not matched to a gene: 3. The CDR3 covers 14 residues. CDR3 sequence reads: CASSPGTGGGEQYF. Written as DNA, the CDR3 is TGTGCCAGCTCACCGGGGACAGGGGGCGGCGAGCAGTACTTC.

The genes are TRBV2 and TRBJ2-2; D perhaps matches TRBD1 (5 bases). Looked up from germline, CDR1 is SNHLY and CDR2 is FYNNEI. CDR3 length: 17 residues. V shed 8 bases and J shed 1 base, with 20 bases lying between them. Written as DNA, the CDR3 is TGTGCCAGCCAAAATCGTCCAACAGGTTGGAACACCGGGGAGCTGTTTTTT. Translating it yields CASQNRPTGWNTGELFF.

V usage is TRBV6-5 and J usage is TRBJ2-7; 7 bases line up with TRBD2. The CDR3 sequence is 15 residues long. J was trimmed by 0 bases and V by 7 bases; bases with no gene match: 9. CDR1 and CDR2 (germline): MNHEY, SVGAGI. The CDR3 nucleotides are TGTGCCAGCAATTGGGGAGGGGCCAACTCCTACGAGCAGTACTTC. It encodes CASNWGGANSYEQYF.

This clone was seen repeatedly, ten times or more. The chain recombines TRBV6-2 or TRBV6-3 with TRBJ1-1; 7 bases align to TRBD1. Looked up from germline, CDR1 is MNHEY and CDR2 is SVGEGT. The CDR3 consists of 17 residues. With V trimmed by 0 bases and J by 1 base, 8 bases remained unmatched. The CDR3 region is CASSYSRFGTENTEAFF. The CDR3 coding sequence is TGTGCCAGCAGTTACTCGCGGTTCGGGACAGAGAACACTGAAGCTTTCTTT.

V and J are TRBV7-2 and TRBJ2-3, with unresolved D. Germline CDR1 SGHTA, CDR2 FQGNSA. The ends were cut back, 5 bases at V and 3 bases at J, with 9 bases in the middle. The CDR3 contains 13 residues. DNA for the CDR3: TGTGCCAGCAGCGGGCAACCGACAGATACGCAGTATTTT. Encoded protein: CASSGQPTDTQYF. Using reference TRBV7-2 and TRBJ2-3 for the parts outside the CDR3, the full variable domain is GAGVSQSPSNKVTEKGKDVELRCDPISGHTALYWYRQSLGQGLEFLIYFQGNSAPDKSGLPSDRFSAERTGGSVSTLTIQRTQQEDSAVYLCASSGQPTDTQYFGPGTRLTVL.